This TCR beta chain was profiled in a study of blood T cell repertoires in COVID-19. Across the study: The samples span acute and convalescent COVID-19 from the United States, Italy and Spain. PBMCs, B-cell-depleted T cells, or T cells provided the cDNA or gDNA that made up the material.

As originally analysed: Reference gene primer amplification in the assay estimated nucleated cell counts. Generated by immunoSEQ multiplex PCR, the TCRdb table keeps only in-frame clones and is missing some. Clone size and V and J calls were adopted from that table, with D and trimming inferred from the DNA. The table has about 130,000 clones, roughly four fifths seen once; the top ten hold about 18%. Participants spanned ages about 18 to 95 years and resided in 20 to 30 US areas. The length of the CDR3 is 16 residues. The V and J ends lost 5 bases and 5 bases respectively, with 19 bases between them. Per germline, CDR1 LNHDA and CDR2 SQIVND (reference sequence).

The material sequenced was PBMCs or T cells enriched from blood (not recorded which). The chain has TRBV19 and TRBJ1-5, with a weak D call TRBD1 (5 bases). This sequence was found in a young man who had recovered from COVID-19. CDR3 coding DNA: TGTGCCAGTAGTGCCTTCCTCCAGGGAAGGGATCAGCCCCAGCATTTT. This translates into CASSAFLQGRDQPQHF.